This paragraph reports one T cell receptor (beta chain). Antigen: not known. The data were taken from a study of T cell responses to AZD1222 COVID-19 vaccine. Whole-study findings and limits: Baseline seropositivity characterized only 5 or 6 AZD1222 recipients. White British people made up most donors, females outnumbered males, and clonal diversity was possibly underestimated. Repertoires were collected only later (after the peak T cell response had occurred).

The V gene's germline CDR1 is LGHDT and CDR2 YNNKEL (reference sequence). V was clipped by 0 bases and J by 3 bases, with 6 bases between them. This CDR3 comprises 13 residues. The repertoire was sequenced with immunoSEQ multiplex PCR; TCRdb's copy has only in-frame clones and lacks some. The sample shows about 94,000 clones, approximately 81% of them seen only once. This sample comprised peripheral blood, obtained 28 days after the second AZD1222 dose. The receptor was derived from an adult who received the AZD1222 COVID-19 vaccine. This sequence joins TRBV3-1 (or the pseudogene TRBV3-2) and TRBJ2-7, with D unclear. The CDR3 DNA reads TGTGCCAGCAGCCAAGACGTAGACTACGAGCAGTACTTC. Encoded protein: CASSQDVDYEQYF.